This TCR beta chain came from a study of cytomegalovirus exposure and HLA in healthy donors. Study-wide results and caveats: Reportedly, fewer N-insertions than the approximately 700-donor mean appeared in an Asian-associated ancestry cluster in a later analysis. Sequencing probably produced one cluster of sequence variants that were highly shared. Cytomegalovirus status was reportedly diagnosed by the classifier with high specificity and sensitivity.

The table lists this clone with a count of one. The antigen is undetermined. The PCR employed 60 Vbeta primers together with 13 Jbeta primers. Assay: immunoSEQ multiplex PCR; the TCRdb copy retains only in-frame clones and omits some. This table has about 140,000 clones, about 80% appearing once. Trimming took 0 bases from V and 1 from J, leaving 6 bases between them. Germline V gene data show CDR1 as LNHNV and CDR2 as YYDKDF (reference sequence). The CDR3 loop spans 15 amino acids. V is TRBV15 and J is TRBJ2-2, with D hard to call. The specimen sequenced was PBMCs. The clonotype comes from a woman aged 60-75 years in good health and CMV-seropositive. The CDR3 loop is CATSRDPLNTGELFF. The CDR3 nucleotides read TGTGCCACCAGCAGAGATCCCCTGAACACCGGGGAGCTGTTTTTT.